Listed below are T cell receptor beta chains from one sample, sequenced in a study of T cells in Graves' hyperthyroidism and ophthalmopathy. TCRdb analysed the multiplex PCR reads with MiXCR anew, one entry per CDR3 protein. The sample holds more than 500,000 distinct CDR3 sequences, around 43% seen once. The specimen was peripheral blood or thyroid tissue (not recorded which). The receptors were gathered from an adult woman with Graves' disease, either hyperthyroidism or ophthalmopathy (not recorded which). Each CDR3 is given with its conserved first and last residue. The order of the fields is J gene, V gene, CDR3 protein.

j_call: TRBJ1-2; v_call: TRBV10-3; cdr3_aa: CAISKQGDYGYTF
j_call: TRBJ2-2; v_call: TRBV9; cdr3_aa: CASSDSGTSSLRGTGELFF
j_call: TRBJ2-5; v_call: TRBV6-1; cdr3_aa: CASTRAGGVETQYF
j_call: TRBJ2-5; v_call: TRBV7-9; cdr3_aa: CVSSLSGQPEETQYF
j_call: TRBJ2-1; v_call: TRBV5-4; cdr3_aa: CASGEDRGTYNEQFF
j_call: TRBJ1-1; v_call: TRBV15; cdr3_aa: CATTPGTGSLFTEAFF
j_call: TRBJ1-5; v_call: TRBV20-1; cdr3_aa: CSQDTGNQPQHF
j_call: TRBJ1-1; v_call: TRBV15; cdr3_aa: CATSRDGPGPKAEAFF
j_call: TRBJ2-7; v_call: TRBV20-1; cdr3_aa: CSARTSGYEQYF
j_call: TRBJ1-6; v_call: TRBV9; cdr3_aa: CASSPGTIGTLHF
j_call: TRBJ2-5; v_call: TRBV10-3; cdr3_aa: CAISEGETQYF
j_call: TRBJ2-7; v_call: TRBV2; cdr3_aa: CASSRPTGAYEQYF
j_call: TRBJ1-2; v_call: TRBV5-8; cdr3_aa: CASGLTANYGYTF
j_call: TRBJ2-5; v_call: TRBV15; cdr3_aa: CATSRSPGGRRETQYF
j_call: TRBJ1-1; v_call: TRBV7-3; cdr3_aa: CASSLTVQGDTEAFF
j_call: TRBJ2-3; v_call: TRBV7-9; cdr3_aa: CASSSGPGHRTDTQYF
j_call: TRBJ2-7; v_call: TRBV10-3; cdr3_aa: CATTPGASVPSEQYF
j_call: TRBJ1-2; v_call: TRBV7-9; cdr3_aa: CASSLGGGRTDYGYTF
j_call: TRBJ1-1; v_call: TRBV20-1; cdr3_aa: CSARRDGVNTEAFF
j_call: TRBJ2-2; v_call: TRBV5-1; cdr3_aa: CASSSTGFPGELFF
j_call: TRBJ2-5; v_call: TRBV7-9; cdr3_aa: CASVEVGAETQYF
j_call: TRBJ2-7; v_call: TRBV7-9; cdr3_aa: CASSATVGIAGDFYEQYF
j_call: TRBJ2-5; v_call: TRBV6-2/TRBV6-3; cdr3_aa: CASSLAGGGQETQYF
j_call: TRBJ1-2; v_call: TRBV7-2; cdr3_aa: CATSIGKGQSYGYTF
j_call: TRBJ2-5; v_call: TRBV5-6; cdr3_aa: CASSTGPEGKETQYF
j_call: TRBJ2-7; v_call: TRBV29-1; cdr3_aa: CSFDRAYEQYF
j_call: TRBJ1-2; v_call: TRBV29-1; cdr3_aa: CSVGVRGDYGYTF
j_call: TRBJ2-2; v_call: TRBV29-1; cdr3_aa: CSVTSGSLEAGELFF
j_call: TRBJ1-5; v_call: TRBV2; cdr3_aa: CASSETPWSDSQPQHF
j_call: TRBJ1-6; v_call: TRBV6-1; cdr3_aa: CASSEMGNSPLHF
j_call: TRBJ1-5; v_call: TRBV19; cdr3_aa: CASSRTGVSQPQHF
j_call: TRBJ1-5; v_call: TRBV19; cdr3_aa: CASSLRQTVYQPQHF
j_call: TRBJ1-2; v_call: TRBV28; cdr3_aa: CATSGGRGYTF
j_call: TRBJ1-5; v_call: TRBV7-8; cdr3_aa: CASSLVAGESNQPQHF
j_call: TRBJ1-3; v_call: TRBV2; cdr3_aa: CASSSWSGGSGNTIYF